The clone carrying this T cell receptor (beta chain) was seen more than once but under ten times. Its antigen is currently unknown. This sample is part of a study of beta chain features in type 1 diabetes. Findings of the study overall: The study found that naive, central memory and Treg TCRB repertoires appeared more similar in patients than in healthy donors.

The sequenced template was cDNA made from the entire isolated RNA. Naive, central memory and regulatory T cell samples averaged around 3.5 million immunoSEQ reads each. Profiled with immunoSEQ multiplex PCR; TCRdb holds only in-frame clones, not every one. The sample lists about 930,000 clones, 17% occurring once. The germline V gene has CDR1 SGHRS and CDR2 YFSETQ. The V gene lost 5 bases and the J gene lost 2 bases, with 8 bases spanning the gap. This CDR3 region has 13 residues. This chain links TRBV5-1 with TRBJ2-4; D is ambiguous. The receptor was isolated from a woman aged 18-29 years in good health. The sequencing sample was made of naive CD4+ T cells from blood. The chain's CDR3 is CASRLGSKNIQYF. The DNA for the CDR3 is TGCGCCAGCAGGCTGGGGTCCAAAAACATTCAGTACTTC.